This TCR beta chain was captured in a study of cytomegalovirus exposure and HLA in healthy donors (dated by TCRdb to 2016 to 2017). Turning to the overall study: An earlier analysis of a few hundred of the donors reported about 280 Gb of sequence data and 90 million to 120 million unique TCR beta sequences obtained from approximately 180 million T cells. An early release covering 550 to 700 HLA-typed donors comprised approximately 300 gigabases of sequencing data and about 90 million unique TCR sequences. Among the approximately 400 genotyped donors, around 81% belonged to the genetic ancestry cluster associated with self-reported Caucasian donors. The study aimed to test whether signatures of past pathogen exposure could be identified by cataloging public T cell receptors. The study profiled the T cell repertoires of hundreds of subjects by immunosequencing and related them to cytomegalovirus serostatus. A separate validation cohort of 100 to 150 different subjects was used in addition to the 666-subject first cohort. High-throughput TCR immunosequencing, statistical association of individual TCRs with disease status, and machine learning were combined to predict cytomegalovirus infection status. To study patterns of TCR occurrence, a later analysis re-analyzed previously published TCR beta repertoires from more than 550 donors and added high-resolution HLA genotyping. In the later analysis, no new phenotypic data were used to find candidate immune exposures; instead, reliance was placed on TCR beta sequences and their occurrence across donors. An earlier analysis of a few hundred of the donors applied high-throughput TCR beta sequencing to assess whether each TCR beta V gene segment acted as functional or pseudogenic. Donor age, sex, ethnicity and CMV serostatus were collected together with the repertoire data. A later genetic analysis took genome-wide SNP genotypes for about three fifths of the roughly 700 donors and used that subset as a discovery cohort. All discovery cohort repertoires had been generated on a single sequencing platform. HLA typing covered class I and class II loci at four-digit resolution. The number of typed donors differed by locus: roughly 620-630 for A, B, C, DRB1 and DQB1; 522 for DQA1; around 580 for DPA1; and some 430 for DPB1. A handful of DR-DQ haplotypes were handled as single units for association and clustering because linkage in the cohort was strong. Among 350 to 400 genotyped donors of the cohort, an average of around 240,000 unique TCR beta nucleotide sequences were sequenced per donor, around a sixth of them non-productive. Study-wide findings and limitations: In this cohort, only TCR beta chains were sequenced, and detectable features were limited by the absence of alpha or paired-chain data. V-gene and J-gene trimming of TCR beta chains was associated with a missense DCLRE1C variant in a later genetic analysis, and the association was replicated in an independent cohort. In a later analysis, TCR association rates were found to vary across HLA loci, with the most associated TCRs seen for DRB1 alleles and the fewest for HLA-C alleles. When HLA alleles, especially DR and DQ, strongly co-occurred, TCR associations were difficult to assign to individual alleles. The classifier was reported to diagnose cytomegalovirus status with high specificity and sensitivity in both the original cohort and the validation cohort. In a later genetic analysis, fewer N-insertions in productive TCRs were reported among donors in an Asian-associated ancestry cluster than the roughly 700-donor mean. In a later analysis, HLA-associated TCR beta chains showed more clonal expansion and lower generation probabilities than non-associated chains that were equally common. Broadly in line with IMGT annotations, most TCR beta V segments showed up in productive rearrangements about 87% or about 30% of the time in an earlier analysis of under 700 of the donors. Immune exposure information for the cohort was limited to CMV serostatus. Specific HLA alleles were associated with 16,951 TCR beta sequences at a false discovery rate of 0.05 in a later analysis. While some public TCRs were present in many individuals, most TCR sequences turned up only very rarely across donors. In vitro tests confirmed that a few of the cytomegalovirus-associated TCR beta chains recognize cytomegalovirus antigens. The study gave a list of roughly 150 TCR beta chains associated with cytomegalovirus. Linkage disequilibrium might explain the correlated functional status among segregating V segments, but an unknown experimental factor could not be excluded. The sequencing pipeline was judged likely to have produced a cluster of highly shared sequence variants as a technical artifact. The authors suggested that the approach could potentially be extended to other disease states and immunological phenotypes. A further reported finding was that TCR beta sequences accurately predicted the HLA-A and HLA-B alleles for most subjects in the first cohort. In a later analysis, several top co-occurrence clusters were reported to appear linked to parvovirus B19, influenza, CMV and Epstein-Barr virus. Presence/absence analyses assumed roughly uniform sequencing depth across donors, an assumption that may not hold. Some IMGT-functional V segments, including TRBV6-2 and TRBV6-3, could not be distinguished by the 87-base-pair reads and were therefore excluded. Because HLA typing was unavailable for some donors at each locus, only the typed subset was used in association tests. According to a later analysis, most CMV-associated TCR beta chains appeared to be HLA-restricted, and the HLA associations seemed to be driven largely by CMV exposure. Because counts were too low, around 18 rarely observed V segments, including chromosome 9 orphons, were left out of the earlier analysis of some 600 of the donors.

Libraries came from the immunoSEQ multiplex PCR assay. For the multiplex PCR, a mixture combining 60 forward primers for TCR Vbeta segments and 13 reverse primers for TCR Jbeta segments was used. The CDR3 region of rearranged TCR beta genes was amplified from genomic DNA by a multiplex PCR assay. On the Illumina HiSeq System, the amplified TCR beta libraries were sequenced as 87-base-pair reads. Processing in the source paper ran as follows. In a later analysis, about 80 million unique TCR beta chains were counted across the roughly 610 repertoires, and around 10 million of these chains were shared by at least two donors. To remove PCR and sequencing errors, raw reads were error-corrected and collapsed into unique sequences using a nearest-neighbor algorithm that merged closely related sequences. To assign V, D and J gene segments, CDR3 sequences were aligned to IMGT reference sequences. For a sequence to be retained, a match of at least six nucleotides was required to both a V gene segment and a J gene segment. Rearrangements were classified as productive when the CDR3 lacked stop codons and remained in frame with V and J, and all other rearrangements were classified as non-productive. CDR3 was defined by IMGT convention, running from the second conserved V-encoded cysteine to the conserved J-encoded phenylalanine. The earlier analysis of a few hundred of the donors excluded any sequence lacking an unambiguous match to a single V gene segment. In an earlier analysis of around 600 of the donors, V segments were called functional above 56.7% productive rearrangements and were called segregating when the between-donor standard deviation exceeded 5%. To diagnose cytomegalovirus status from the catalog of TCR beta chain sequences, a statistical classification framework was built. In a later analysis, TCR nucleotide sequences were compared against IMGT/GENE-DB human TR gene sequences so that V and J genes could be assigned. Using the TCRdist pipeline, a later analysis assigned CDR3 sequences along with most-parsimonious VDJ recombination scenarios. In a later analysis, each TCR beta chain was defined by its CDR3 amino acid sequence together with its V-gene family, and reads without a unique V-gene family were excluded. As a way to deal with suspected cross-contamination and a sequencing artifact, a later analysis dropped 500 to 700 nucleotide sequences that were highly shared and had low generation probability. In a later analysis, a clonal expansion index for each public chain was calculated from normalized within-repertoire ranks of inferred template counts. A later analysis computed generation probabilities with a VDJ recombination model fitted to out-of-frame rearrangements, and checked the results against IGoR. In a later analysis, hypergeometric tests were used to score TCR-TCR, TCR-HLA and TCR-CMV co-occurrence, with a repertoire-size bias correction applied to TCR pairs. False discovery rates were estimated in a later analysis by permuting HLA or CMV assignments 20 times. In a later analysis, co-occurring TCRs were grouped with DBSCAN, and TCRdist sequence similarity was added when clustering was performed within HLA-allele-positive subsets. Repertoires with fewer than 30,000 or more than 120,000 public chains, plus five repertoires with anomalous nucleotide sharing, were excluded from co-occurrence clustering. In its TCRdb copy, this immuneACCESS table keeps in-frame sequences only and misses some clones. Where compared with another copy, unresolved V genes explain less than half of these, and the others have no known cause. The V and J calls and clone size are taken from that table; D and trimming were inferred from the DNA. The sample includes 150,000 to 200,000 clones, with roughly 60% observed a single time. Of the sample, 2.5% to 3% falls within the top ten clones.

In total, around 600 healthy bone marrow donors made up the cohort. At the time of sampling, every cohort member was nominally healthy, though immune exposures that went unrecorded were likely present. The donor tested CMV seronegative, placing the donor among the 350 to 400 seronegative members of the cohort. A peripheral blood sample was provided by each donor, and peripheral blood mononuclear cells were used for TCR beta sequencing. Genomic DNA extraction from the blood cell samples was performed with the Qiagen DNeasy Blood Extraction Kit. CDR1 and CDR2, per the germline V gene (reference sequence), are SGHKS and YYEKEE. A distance of 24 bases separates the germline ends of V and J, which lose 4 bases and 4 bases respectively. The CDR3 runs 17 residues from the cysteine to the phenylalanine. Kept here is only the CDR3 DNA, which spans 51 bases and is read in frame from base 1. This clone has more than one count but fewer than ten. The antigen it recognizes is unknown. Per-base qualities were not stored, and no clone one base away is much larger.

The rearranged chain carries TRBV5-5 and TRBJ2-7; TRBD1 might be the D gene, on 6 matching bases. This clonotype was obtained from a man aged 35-49 years in good health and CMV-seronegative. Material for sequencing was PBMCs. CDR3 sequence: CASSPLRGGTLTYEQYF. The DNA sequence is given as TGTGCCAGCAGCCCCCTAAGAGGTGGGACACTAACTTACGAGCAGTACTTC.